The clone carrying this TCR beta chain turned up a few times. The sample is drawn from a study of blood T cell repertoires in COVID-19. About the research overall: From the United States, Italy and Spain came samples of acute and convalescent COVID-19. PBMCs, B-cell-depleted T cells, or T cells were the source of the cDNA or gDNA that made up the material.

In the study's own analysis: Reference gene primer amplification gave estimated nucleated cell counts. Measured with immunoSEQ multiplex PCR; TCRdb has only the in-frame clones, and not every one. V, J and clone size were drawn from that table, and D and trimming were deduced from the DNA. Among 190,000 or so clones listed, 78% were seen once. The CDR3 totals 13 residues. The trim removed 6 bases at V and 8 bases at J, leaving 6 bases unmatched. Germline V CDR1 and CDR2: MDHEN, SYDVKM. The chain carries TRBV28 and TRBJ1-2; 10 nucleotides match TRBD1. This receptor was obtained from a woman older than 75 with active or convalescent COVID-19. Material for sequencing was peripheral blood. This CDR3 is CASRTDRGWGYTF. The CDR3 DNA reads TGTGCCAGCAGAACGGACAGGGGGTGGGGCTACACCTTC.